This TCR beta chain originates from a study of tumor and adjacent non-tumor tissue in lung cancer. Study-level background: The cohort had 12 to 13 adenocarcinoma, a couple of squamous cell and 1 small cell patients. On average, productive TCRbeta reads reached some 4.2 million per sample. Study-wide points: Top 100 clones took a larger repertoire share in normal lung.

V was trimmed by 2 bases and J by 15 bases, leaving 23 bases between them. The CDR3 totals 15 residues. Germline CDR1 reads MNHEY; CDR2 reads SVGAGI. This clonotype was seen just once. Its antigen remains unidentified. This sample's RNA came from whole unsorted tissue. The library came from three nested PCR rounds adapted from ARM-PCR protocols. TCRdb ran MiXCR on the multiplex PCR reads and lists one entry per CDR3 protein. The repertoire holds about 110,000 distinct CDR3 sequences, with approximately 87% as singletons. The chain carries TRBV6-5 and TRBJ2-1; the D gene is possibly TRBD2 (6 bases). Input material: lung tumor tissue. The TCR sequence derives from a man aged 65-85 years with non-small cell lung cancer. CDR3 loop: CASSYLCGSWRAAFF. CDR3 nucleotide sequence: TGTGCCAGCAGTTACCTTTGCGGTAGCTGGAGGGCGGCGTTCTTC.